This T cell receptor beta chain is drawn from a study of OX40 agonist ivuxolimab in advanced cancers. At the level of the study: Prior anti-PD-1, anti-PD-L1 or anti-CTLA-4 therapy did not bar entry, and about 38% had some.

Trimming pared 3 bases from V and 0 bases from J, leaving 6 bases between. The CDR3 sequence is 14 residues long. Germline CDR1 and CDR2: MDHEN and SYDVKM. Clones were read by immunoSEQ multiplex PCR, and TCRdb kept only the in-frame ones, dropping some. The sample carries tens of thousands of clones, approximately 80% recorded once. J is TRBJ1-5 and V is TRBV28; D uncertain. Material: CD4+ or CD8+ T cells sorted from blood, obtained in a trial of the OX40 agonist ivuxolimab. This sequence was found in an adult with an advanced solid tumor such as melanoma, head and neck, liver or kidney cancer. This CDR3 is CASSFGPSNQPQHF. The CDR3 region has the DNA TGTGCCAGCAGTTTCGGACCTAGCAATCAGCCCCAGCATTTT.